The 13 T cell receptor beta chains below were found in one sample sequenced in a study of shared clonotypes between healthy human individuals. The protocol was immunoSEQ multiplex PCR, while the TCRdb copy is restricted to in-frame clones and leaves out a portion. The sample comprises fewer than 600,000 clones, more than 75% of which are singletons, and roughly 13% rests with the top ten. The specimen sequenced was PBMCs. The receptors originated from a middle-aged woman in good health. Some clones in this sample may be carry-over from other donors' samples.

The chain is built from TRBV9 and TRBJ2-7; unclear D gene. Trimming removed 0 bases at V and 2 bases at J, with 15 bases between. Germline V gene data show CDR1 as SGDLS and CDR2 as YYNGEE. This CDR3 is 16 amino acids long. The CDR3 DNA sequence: TGTGCCAGCAGCGTAGGTCCCCCGCGAGGAGCCTACGAGCAGTACTTC. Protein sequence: CASSVGPPRGAYEQYF.

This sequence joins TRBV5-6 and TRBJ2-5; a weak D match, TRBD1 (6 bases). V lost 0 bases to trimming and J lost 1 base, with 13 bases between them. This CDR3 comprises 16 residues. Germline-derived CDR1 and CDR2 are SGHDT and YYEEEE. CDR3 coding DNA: TGTGCCAGCAGCTTGGGGCTATGGACAGCCCAAGAGACCCAGTACTTC. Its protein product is CASSLGLWTAQETQYF.

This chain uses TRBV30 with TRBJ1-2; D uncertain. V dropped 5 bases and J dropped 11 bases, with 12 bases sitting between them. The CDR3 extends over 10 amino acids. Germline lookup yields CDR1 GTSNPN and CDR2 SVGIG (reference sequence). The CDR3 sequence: CAWGPPGYTF. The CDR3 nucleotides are TGTGCCTGGGGCCCTCCGGGGTACACCTTC.

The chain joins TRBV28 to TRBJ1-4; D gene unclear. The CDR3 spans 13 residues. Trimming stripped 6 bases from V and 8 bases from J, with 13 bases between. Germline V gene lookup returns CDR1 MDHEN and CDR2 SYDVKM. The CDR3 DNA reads TGTGCCAGCAGACCCCGACCGTACGAAAAACTGTTTTTT. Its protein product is CASRPRPYEKLFF.

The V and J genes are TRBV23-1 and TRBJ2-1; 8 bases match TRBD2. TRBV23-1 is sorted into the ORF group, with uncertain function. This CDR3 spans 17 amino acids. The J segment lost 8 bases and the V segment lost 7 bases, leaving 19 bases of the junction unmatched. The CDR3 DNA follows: TGCGCCAGCACATCGCCTTCGGTAGCGGGACCTCCCGATGAGCAGTTCTTC. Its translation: CASTSPSVAGPPDEQFF.

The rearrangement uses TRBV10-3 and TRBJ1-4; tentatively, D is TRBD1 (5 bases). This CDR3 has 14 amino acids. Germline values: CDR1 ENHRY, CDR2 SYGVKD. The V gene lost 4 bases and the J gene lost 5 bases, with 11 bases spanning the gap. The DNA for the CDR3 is TGTGCCATCAGTGTTGGGGGTGAGAATGAAAAACTGTTTTTT. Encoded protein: CAISVGGENEKLFF.

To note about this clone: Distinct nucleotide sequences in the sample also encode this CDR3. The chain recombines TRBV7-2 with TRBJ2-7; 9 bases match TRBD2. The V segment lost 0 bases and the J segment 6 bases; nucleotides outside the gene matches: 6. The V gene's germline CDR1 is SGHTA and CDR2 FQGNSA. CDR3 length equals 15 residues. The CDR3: CASSLALAGVGEQYF. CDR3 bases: TGTGCCAGCAGCTTAGCCTTAGCGGGGGTCGGCGAGCAGTACTTC.

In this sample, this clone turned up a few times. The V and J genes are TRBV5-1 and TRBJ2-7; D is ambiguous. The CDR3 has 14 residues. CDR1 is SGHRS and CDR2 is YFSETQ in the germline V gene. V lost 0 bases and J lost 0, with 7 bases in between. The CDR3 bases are TGCGCCAGCAGCTTGGCGGCGGTCTCCTACGAGCAGTACTTC. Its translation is CASSLAAVSYEQYF.

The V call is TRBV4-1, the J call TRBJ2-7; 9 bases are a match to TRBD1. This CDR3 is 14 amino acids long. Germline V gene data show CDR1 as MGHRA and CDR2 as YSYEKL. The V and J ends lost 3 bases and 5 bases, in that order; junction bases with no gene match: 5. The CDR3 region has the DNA TGCGCCAGCAGCCAGGGACAGGGACGGCACGAGCAGTACTTC. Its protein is CASSQGQGRHEQYF.

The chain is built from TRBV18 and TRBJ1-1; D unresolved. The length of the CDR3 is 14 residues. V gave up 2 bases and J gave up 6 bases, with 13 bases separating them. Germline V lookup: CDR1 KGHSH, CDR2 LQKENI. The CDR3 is CASSPVRAGAEAFF. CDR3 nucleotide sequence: TGTGCCAGCTCACCAGTCCGGGCGGGAGCTGAAGCTTTCTTT.

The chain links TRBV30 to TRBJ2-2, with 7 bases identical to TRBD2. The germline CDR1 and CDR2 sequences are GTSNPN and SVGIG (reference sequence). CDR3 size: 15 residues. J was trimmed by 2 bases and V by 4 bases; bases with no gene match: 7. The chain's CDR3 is CAWIGRVGNTGELFF. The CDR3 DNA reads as TGTGCCTGGATTGGGAGGGTCGGAAACACCGGGGAGCTGTTTTTT.

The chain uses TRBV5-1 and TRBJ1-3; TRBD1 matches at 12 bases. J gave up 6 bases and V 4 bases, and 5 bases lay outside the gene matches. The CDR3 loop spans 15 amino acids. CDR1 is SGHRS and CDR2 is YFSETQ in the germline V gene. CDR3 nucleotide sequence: TGCGCCAGCAGCATCGCGGGACAGGGGGCAAACACCATATATTTT. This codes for CASSIAGQGANTIYF.

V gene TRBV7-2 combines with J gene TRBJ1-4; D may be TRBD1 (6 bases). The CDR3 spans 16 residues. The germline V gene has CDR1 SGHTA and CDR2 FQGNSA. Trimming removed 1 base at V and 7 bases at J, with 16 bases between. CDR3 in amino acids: CASSLELGGRSEKLFF. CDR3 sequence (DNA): TGTGCCAGCAGCTTAGAGTTGGGGGGGCGTAGTGAAAAACTGTTTTTT. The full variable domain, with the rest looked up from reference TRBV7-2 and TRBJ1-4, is GAGVSQSPSNKVTEKGKDVELRCDPISGHTALYWYRQSLGQGLEFLIYFQGNSAPDKSGLPSDRFSAERTGGSVSTLTIQRTQQEDSAVYLCASSLELGGRSEKLFFGSGTQLSVL.